This T cell receptor beta chain was observed in a study of neurological immune-mediated disorders. Concerning this clonotype itself: What it recognizes is unknown.

General study findings and limits: HTLV-1-associated myelopathy led in TCR clonal expansion, while multiple sclerosis ranked lowest, below healthy controls.

As for the cDNA, it was generated by 5'RACE with 10-nucleotide random UMIs. TCRdb independently ran MiXCR on the 5' RACE reads; one entry per CDR3 protein. Counted here are about 27,000 distinct CDR3 sequences, 20% to 25% occurring once; the ten biggest clones make up 16%. CDR1 is SGHDN and CDR2 is FVKESK in the germline V gene. The V segment lost 4 bases and the J segment 4 bases; nucleotides outside the gene matches: 7. CDR3 length: 15 amino acids. The study used blood bank volunteers in Maryland, USA, as healthy controls. Unsorted libraries were generated from 2 million PBMCs held at -80 degrees C.

Sequenced sample: PBMCs. This chain joins TRBV14 and TRBJ2-7, with 10 bases lining up with TRBD1. This clonotype originated in a woman in her sixties in good health. The CDR3: CASSLLRTGGYEQYF. The CDR3 nucleotides are TGTGCCAGCAGCCTCCTCCGGACAGGGGGGTACGAGCAGTACTTC. Together with reference TRBV14 and TRBJ2-7, the CDR3 gives the full variable domain: EAGVTQFPSHSVIEKGQTVTLRCDPISGHDNLYWYRRVMGKEIKFLLHFVKESKQDESGMPNNRFLAERTGGTYSTLKVQPAELEDSGVYFCASSLLRTGGYEQYFGPGTRLTVT.